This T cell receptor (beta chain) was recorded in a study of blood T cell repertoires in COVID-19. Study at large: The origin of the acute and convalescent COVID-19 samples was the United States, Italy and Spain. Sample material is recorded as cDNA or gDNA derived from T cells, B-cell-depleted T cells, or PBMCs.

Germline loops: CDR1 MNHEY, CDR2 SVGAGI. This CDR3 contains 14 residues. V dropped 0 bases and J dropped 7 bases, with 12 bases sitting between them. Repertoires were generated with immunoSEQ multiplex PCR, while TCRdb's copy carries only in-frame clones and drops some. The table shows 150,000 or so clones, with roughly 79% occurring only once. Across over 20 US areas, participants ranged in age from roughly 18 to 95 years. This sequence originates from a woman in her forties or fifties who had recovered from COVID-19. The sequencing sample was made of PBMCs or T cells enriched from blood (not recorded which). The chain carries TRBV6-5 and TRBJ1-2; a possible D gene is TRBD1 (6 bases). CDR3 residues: CASSYSNRAGGYTF. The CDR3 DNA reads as TGTGCCAGCAGTTACTCGAACAGGGCTGGTGGCTACACCTTC.